The TCR beta chain described here comes from a study of T cell repertoires in cytomegalovirus infection. Study details: Used in the study were CMV epitopes, some recently identified and HLA-C-restricted, others well-studied and HLA-B-restricted. Indications came from public TCR beta signatures; they pointed to CMV infection and to a matching HLA type.

With regard to this clonotype: Its antigen is not identified.

MiXCR was run by TCRdb on the reads, yielding one entry per CDR3 protein. The sample carries 400,000 to 600,000 distinct CDR3 sequences, about 42% recorded once. General study findings and limits: CMV-specific TCR beta clonotypes restricted by HLA-C were the ones dominating the ex vivo response. The cumulative frequency of public TCR beta families identified carriers of CMV plus the relevant HLA.

The CDR3 is 15 amino acids. The V gene end was trimmed by 1 base and the J gene end by 7 bases; junction bases not matched to a gene: 4. Germline V gives CDR1 MGHRA, CDR2 YSYEKL. V and J are TRBV4-1 and TRBJ2-1; 10 bases align to TRBD2. This specimen consisted of cultured PBMCs, obtained from culture after CMV antigen stimulation. This TCR came from a human donor in good health (CMV status not recorded). Some clones in this sample may be carry-over from other donors' samples. CDR3 region: CASSQGLAGRNEQFF. The CDR3 bases are TGCGCCAGCAGCCAAGGACTAGCGGGTCGTAATGAGCAGTTCTTC.